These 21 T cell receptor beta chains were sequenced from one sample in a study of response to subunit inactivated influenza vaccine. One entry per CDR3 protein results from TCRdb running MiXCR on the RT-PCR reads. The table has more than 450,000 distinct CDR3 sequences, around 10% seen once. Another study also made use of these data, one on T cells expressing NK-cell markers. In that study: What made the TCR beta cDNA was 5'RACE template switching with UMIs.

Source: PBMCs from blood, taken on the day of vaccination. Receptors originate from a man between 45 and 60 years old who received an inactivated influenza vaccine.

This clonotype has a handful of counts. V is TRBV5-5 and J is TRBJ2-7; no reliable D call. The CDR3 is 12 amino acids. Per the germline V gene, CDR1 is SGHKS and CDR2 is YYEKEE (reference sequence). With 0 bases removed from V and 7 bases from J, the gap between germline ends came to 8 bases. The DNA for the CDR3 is TGTGCCAGCAGCTTGGATTCCGTGGAGCAGTACTTC. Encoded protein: CASSLDSVEQYF.

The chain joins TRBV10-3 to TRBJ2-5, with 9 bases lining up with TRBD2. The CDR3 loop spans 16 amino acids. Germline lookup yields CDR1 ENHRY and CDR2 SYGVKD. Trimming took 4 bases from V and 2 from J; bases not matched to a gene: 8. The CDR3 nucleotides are TGTGCCATCAGTGGAGGGACTAGCAGATCACAAGAGACCCAGTACTTC. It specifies CAISGGTSRSQETQYF.

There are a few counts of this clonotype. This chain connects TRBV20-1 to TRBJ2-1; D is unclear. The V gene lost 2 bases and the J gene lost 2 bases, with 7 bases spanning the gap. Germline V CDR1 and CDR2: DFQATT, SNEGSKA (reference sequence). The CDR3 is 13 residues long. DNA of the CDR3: TGCAGTGCTAGAACTACCGCCTACAATGAGCAGTTCTTC. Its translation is CSARTTAYNEQFF.

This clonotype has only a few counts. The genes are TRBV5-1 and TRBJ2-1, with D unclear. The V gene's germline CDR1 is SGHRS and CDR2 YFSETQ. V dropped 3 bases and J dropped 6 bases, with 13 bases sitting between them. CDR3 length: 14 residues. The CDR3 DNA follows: TGCGCCAGCAGCTCCCCCACCCGAACCAATGAGCAGTTCTTC. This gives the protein CASSSPTRTNEQFF. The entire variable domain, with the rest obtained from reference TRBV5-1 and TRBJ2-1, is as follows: KAGVTQTPRYLIKTRGQQVTLSCSPISGHRSVSWYQQTPGQGLQFLFEYFSETQRNKGNFPGRFSGRQFSNSRSEMNVSTLELGDSALYLCASSSPTRTNEQFFGPGTRLTVL.

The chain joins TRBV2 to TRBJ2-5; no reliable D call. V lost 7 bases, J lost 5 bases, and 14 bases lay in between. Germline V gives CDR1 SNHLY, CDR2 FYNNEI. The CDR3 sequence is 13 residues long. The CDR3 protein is CASKVLGIETQYF. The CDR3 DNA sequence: TGTGCCAGCAAGGTGTTAGGGATCGAGACCCAGTACTTC.

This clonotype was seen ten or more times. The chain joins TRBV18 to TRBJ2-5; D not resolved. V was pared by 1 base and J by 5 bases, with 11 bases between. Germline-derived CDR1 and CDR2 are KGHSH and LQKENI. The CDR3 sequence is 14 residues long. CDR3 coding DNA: TGTGCCAGCTCACCACTGCGGTCTGACGAGACCCAGTACTTC. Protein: CASSPLRSDETQYF.

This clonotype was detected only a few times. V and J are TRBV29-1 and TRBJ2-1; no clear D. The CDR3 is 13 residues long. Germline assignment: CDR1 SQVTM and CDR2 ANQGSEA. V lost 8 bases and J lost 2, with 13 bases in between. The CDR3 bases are TGCAGCTCCTCAAAAGGGACCTACAATGAGCAGTTCTTC. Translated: CSSSKGTYNEQFF.

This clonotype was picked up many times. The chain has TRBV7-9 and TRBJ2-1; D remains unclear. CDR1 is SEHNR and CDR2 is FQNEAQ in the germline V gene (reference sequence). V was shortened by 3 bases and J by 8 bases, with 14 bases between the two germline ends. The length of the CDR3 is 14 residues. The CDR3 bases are TGTGCCAGCAGCTTTTTGGGGATAGAGGATGAGCAGTTCTTC. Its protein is CASSFLGIEDEQFF.

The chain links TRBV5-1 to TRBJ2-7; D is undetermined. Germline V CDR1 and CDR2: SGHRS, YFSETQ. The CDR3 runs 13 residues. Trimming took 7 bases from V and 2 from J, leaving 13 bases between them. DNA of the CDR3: TGCGCCAGCGGGAACGACCCCGCCTACGAGCAGTACTTC. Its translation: CASGNDPAYEQYF.

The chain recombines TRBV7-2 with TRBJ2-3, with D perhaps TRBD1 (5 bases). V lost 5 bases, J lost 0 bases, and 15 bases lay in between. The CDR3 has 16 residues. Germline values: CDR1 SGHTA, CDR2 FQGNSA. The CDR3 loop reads CASSTRQSTSTDTQYF. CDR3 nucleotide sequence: TGTGCCAGCAGCACAAGACAGTCAACTAGCACAGATACGCAGTATTTT.

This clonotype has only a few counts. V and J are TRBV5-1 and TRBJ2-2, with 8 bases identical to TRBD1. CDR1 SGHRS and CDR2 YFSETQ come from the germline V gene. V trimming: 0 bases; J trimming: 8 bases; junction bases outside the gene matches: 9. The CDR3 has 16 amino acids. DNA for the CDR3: TGCGCCAGCAGCTTGGACCATCAGGGGGCGACGGGGGAGCTGTTTTTT. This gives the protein CASSLDHQGATGELFF.

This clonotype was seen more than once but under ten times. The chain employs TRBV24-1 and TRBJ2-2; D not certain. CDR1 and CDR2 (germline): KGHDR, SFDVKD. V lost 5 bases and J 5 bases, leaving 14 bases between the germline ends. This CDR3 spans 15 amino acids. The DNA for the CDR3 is TGTGCCACCAGTGCCGACGGACGTAGGACCGGGGAGCTGTTTTTT. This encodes CATSADGRRTGELFF.

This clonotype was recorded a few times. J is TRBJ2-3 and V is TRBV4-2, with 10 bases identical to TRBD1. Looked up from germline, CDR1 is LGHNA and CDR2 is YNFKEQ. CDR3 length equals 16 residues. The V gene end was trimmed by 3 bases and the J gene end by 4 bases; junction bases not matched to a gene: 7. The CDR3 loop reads CASSQTGGKIADTQYF. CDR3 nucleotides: TGTGCCAGCAGCCAGACAGGGGGCAAAATAGCAGATACGCAGTATTTT.

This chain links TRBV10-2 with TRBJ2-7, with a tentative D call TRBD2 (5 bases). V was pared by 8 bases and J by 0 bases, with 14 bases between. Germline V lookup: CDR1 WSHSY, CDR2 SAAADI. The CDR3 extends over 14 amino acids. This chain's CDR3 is CASRSGGTSYEQYF. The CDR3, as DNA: TGCGCCAGCCGCTCTGGAGGTACCTCCTACGAGCAGTACTTC.

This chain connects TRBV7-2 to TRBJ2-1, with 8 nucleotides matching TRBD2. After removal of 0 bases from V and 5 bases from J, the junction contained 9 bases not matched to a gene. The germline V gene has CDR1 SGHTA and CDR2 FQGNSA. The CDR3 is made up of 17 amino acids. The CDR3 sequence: CASSLAGLAGRHNEQFF. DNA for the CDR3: TGTGCCAGCAGCTTAGCCGGGTTAGCGGGGCGCCACAATGAGCAGTTCTTC.

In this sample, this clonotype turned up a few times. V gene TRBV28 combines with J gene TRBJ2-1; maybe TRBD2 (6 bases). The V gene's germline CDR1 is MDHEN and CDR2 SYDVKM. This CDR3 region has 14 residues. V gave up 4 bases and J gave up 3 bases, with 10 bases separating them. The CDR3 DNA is TGTGCCAGCAGTTCGGGAGTGGGCTACAATGAGCAGTTCTTC. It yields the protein CASSSGVGYNEQFF.

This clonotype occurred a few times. CDR3 coding DNA: TGTGCCAGCAGCCATTCACCGGGGACAGATGAAAAACTGTTTTTT. It encodes CASSHSPGTDEKLFF. The chain is built from TRBV4-2 and TRBJ1-4; 7 bases line up with TRBD1. This CDR3 contains 15 residues. Germline V CDR1 and CDR2: LGHNA, YNFKEQ. With 3 bases clipped from V and 6 bases from J, the junction kept 7 bases outside the gene matches.

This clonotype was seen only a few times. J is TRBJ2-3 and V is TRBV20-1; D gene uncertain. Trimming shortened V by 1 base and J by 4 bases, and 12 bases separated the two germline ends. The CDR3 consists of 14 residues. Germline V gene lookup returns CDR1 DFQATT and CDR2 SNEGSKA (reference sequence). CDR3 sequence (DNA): TGCAGTGCTAGAGTTTCTCGTGGAGCAGATACGCAGTATTTT. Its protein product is CSARVSRGADTQYF.

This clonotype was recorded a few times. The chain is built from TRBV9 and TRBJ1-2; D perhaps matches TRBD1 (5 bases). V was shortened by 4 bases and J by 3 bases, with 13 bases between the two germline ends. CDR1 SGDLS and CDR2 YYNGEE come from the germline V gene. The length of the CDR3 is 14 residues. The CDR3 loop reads CASSPPRGHYGYTF. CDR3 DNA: TGTGCCAGCAGCCCCCCTAGGGGCCACTATGGCTACACCTTC. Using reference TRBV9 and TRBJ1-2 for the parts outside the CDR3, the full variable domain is DSGVTQTPKHLITATGQRVTLRCSPRSGDLSVYWYQQSLDQGLQFLIQYYNGEERAKGNILERFSAQQFPDLHSELNLSSLELGDSALYFCASSPPRGHYGYTFGSGTRLTVV.

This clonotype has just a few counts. The chain's CDR3 is CASSLSGQGYNEQFF. The DNA for the CDR3 is TGCGCCAGCAGCTTGTCGGGACAGGGATACAATGAGCAGTTCTTC. This chain uses TRBV5-1 with TRBJ2-1; TRBD1 agrees at 9 bases. Germline CDR1 and CDR2: SGHRS and YFSETQ. The trim removed 1 base at V and 4 bases at J, leaving 3 bases unmatched. The CDR3 has 15 amino acids.

The CDR3 is CASSFGRGGFANTGELFF. In nucleotides, the CDR3 is TGTGCCAGCAGTTTCGGCAGGGGGGGGTTCGCGAACACCGGGGAGCTGTTTTTT. The V gene is TRBV12-3 or TRBV12-4, the J gene TRBJ2-2; D tentatively fits TRBD1 or TRBD2 (7 bases each). The ends were cut back, 3 bases at V and 0 bases at J, with 17 bases in the middle. The CDR3 is 18 amino acids.